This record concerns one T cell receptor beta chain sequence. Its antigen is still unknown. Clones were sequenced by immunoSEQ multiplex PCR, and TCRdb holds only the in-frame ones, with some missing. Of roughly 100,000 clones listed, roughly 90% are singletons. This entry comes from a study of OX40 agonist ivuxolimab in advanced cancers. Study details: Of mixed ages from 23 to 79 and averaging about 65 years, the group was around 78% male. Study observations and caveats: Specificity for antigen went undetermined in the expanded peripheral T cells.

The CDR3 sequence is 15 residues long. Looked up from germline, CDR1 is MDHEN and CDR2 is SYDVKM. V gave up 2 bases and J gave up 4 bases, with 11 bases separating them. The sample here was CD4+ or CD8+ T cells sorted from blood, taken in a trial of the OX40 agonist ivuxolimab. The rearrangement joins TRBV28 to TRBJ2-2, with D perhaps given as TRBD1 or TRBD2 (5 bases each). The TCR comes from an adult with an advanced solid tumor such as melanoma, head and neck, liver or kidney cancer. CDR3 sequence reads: CASSLGGRSTGELFF. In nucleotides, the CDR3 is TGTGCCAGCAGTTTAGGGGGAAGGAGCACCGGGGAGCTGTTTTTT.